This T cell receptor beta chain was captured in a study of molecular identifiers for immune sequencing clone quantification. This clonotype came up a few times. Its antigen is unidentified. TCRdb recomputed calls from the PCR reads with MiXCR, one row per CDR3 protein. The sample includes approximately 680,000 distinct CDR3 sequences, about 25% seen only once; the top ten take about 0.73%. Whole-study findings and limits: Researchers reportedly could pick up spiked Jurkat TCR RNA from one cell mixed into about 1 million naive cells. The sizes of highly expanded clones could be underestimated when identical TCR molecules share a barcode.

Germline V gives CDR1 LGHNT, CDR2 FRNRAP. The CDR3 contains 11 residues. V lost 2 bases and J lost 5, with 0 bases in between. The genes are TRBV12-5 and TRBJ1-4, with D hard to call. Material: naive CD8+ T cells from blood, with Jurkat cell RNA spiked in. Subset described: FACS-sorted CD8+CD4-CCR7+CD45RA+ naive T cells. This clonotype was sampled from a human donor in good health. Some libraries in this study had Jurkat cell RNA spiked in. The CDR3 reads CASGLNEKLFF. The CDR3, as DNA: TGTGCTAGTGGTTTGAATGAAAAACTGTTTTTT.